What follows is one T cell receptor beta chain and its context. Its antigen is unidentified. These data are taken from a study of T cells in localized non-small cell lung cancer. V was cut by 4 bases and J by 4 bases, with 16 bases left in between. The CDR3 has 15 residues. CDR1 and CDR2 (germline): SGHKS, YYEKEE (reference sequence). Study results and limitations: There was higher T cell clonality in uninvolved adjacent lung than in tumor, and it was highest there. Only one tumor region went through sequencing, so heterogeneity may still be there. Within adjacent lung there appeared a median roughly 60 of the top 100 tumor clones. Blood T cell density predicted longer survival; adjacent-lung clonality, shorter.

TCRdb's copy holds only in-frame clones and misses some; the assay was immunoSEQ multiplex PCR. Of 20,000 to 25,000 clones in the sample, about 89% were seen once. The chain carries TRBV5-5 and TRBJ2-3, with a tentative D call TRBD2 (6 bases). The TCR comes from a man aged 40 to 70 with stage I squamous cell lung carcinoma. The sample here was peripheral blood, taken before any cancer treatment. Written as DNA, the CDR3 is TGTGCCAGCAGCCGGGGCGGGATCGGCGCAGATACGCAGTATTTT. Translating gives CASSRGGIGADTQYF.